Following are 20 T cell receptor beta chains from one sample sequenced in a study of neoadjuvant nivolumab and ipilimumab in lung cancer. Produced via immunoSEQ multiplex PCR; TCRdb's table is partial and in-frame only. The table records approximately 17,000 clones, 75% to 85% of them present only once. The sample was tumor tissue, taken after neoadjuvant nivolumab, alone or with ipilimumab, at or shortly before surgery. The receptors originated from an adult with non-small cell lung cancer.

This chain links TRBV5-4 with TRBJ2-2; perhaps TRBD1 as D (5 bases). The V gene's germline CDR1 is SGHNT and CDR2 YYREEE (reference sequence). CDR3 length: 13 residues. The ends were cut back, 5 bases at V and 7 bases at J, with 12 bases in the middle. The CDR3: CASSSDIFGELFF. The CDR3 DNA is TGTGCCAGCAGTTCGGACATTTTCGGGGAGCTGTTTTTT.

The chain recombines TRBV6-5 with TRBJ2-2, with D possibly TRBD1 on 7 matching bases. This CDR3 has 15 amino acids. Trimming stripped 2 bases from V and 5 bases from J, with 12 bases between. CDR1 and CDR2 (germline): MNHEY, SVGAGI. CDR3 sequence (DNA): TGTGCCAGCAGTTACATCAGGGGGGAGACCGGGGAGCTGTTTTTT. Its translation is CASSYIRGETGELFF.

CDR3 in amino acids: CASRGDRVYGYTF. The CDR3 DNA reads TGTGCCAGCAGGGGGGACAGGGTCTATGGCTACACCTTC. The J gene is TRBJ1-2, the V gene TRBV6-5; 9 bases are a match to TRBD1. Germline V gene data show CDR1 as MNHEY and CDR2 as SVGAGI. V shed 6 bases, J shed 4 bases, and the junction held 3 bases outside the gene matches. The CDR3 spans 13 residues.

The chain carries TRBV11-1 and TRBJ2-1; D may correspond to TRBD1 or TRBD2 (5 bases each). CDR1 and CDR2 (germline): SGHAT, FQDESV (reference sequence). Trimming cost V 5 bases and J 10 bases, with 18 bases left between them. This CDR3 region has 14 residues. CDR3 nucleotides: TGTGCCAGCAGCCCGGAACTTACGGGGCTGGAGCAGTTCTTC. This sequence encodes CASSPELTGLEQFF.

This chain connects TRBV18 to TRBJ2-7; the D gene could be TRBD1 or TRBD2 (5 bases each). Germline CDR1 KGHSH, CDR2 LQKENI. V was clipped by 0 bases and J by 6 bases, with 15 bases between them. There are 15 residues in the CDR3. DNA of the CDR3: TGTGCCAGCTCACCACCGGGACCCAAGACGGGCGAGCAGTACTTC. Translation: CASSPPGPKTGEQYF.

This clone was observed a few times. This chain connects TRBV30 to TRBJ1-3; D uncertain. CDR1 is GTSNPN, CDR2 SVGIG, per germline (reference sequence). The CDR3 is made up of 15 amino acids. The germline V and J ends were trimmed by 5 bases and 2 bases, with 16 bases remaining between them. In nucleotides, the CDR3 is TGTGCCTGGGCCGCTGCTAGGCGGGCTGGAAACACCATATATTTT. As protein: CAWAAARRAGNTIYF.

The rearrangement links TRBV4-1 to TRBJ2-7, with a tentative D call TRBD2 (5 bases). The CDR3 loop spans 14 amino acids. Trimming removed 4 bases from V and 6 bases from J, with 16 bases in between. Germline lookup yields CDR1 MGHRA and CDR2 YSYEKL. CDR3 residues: CASSLTITTGEQYF. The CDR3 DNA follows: TGCGCCAGCAGCCTGACTATTACTACGGGCGAGCAGTACTTC.

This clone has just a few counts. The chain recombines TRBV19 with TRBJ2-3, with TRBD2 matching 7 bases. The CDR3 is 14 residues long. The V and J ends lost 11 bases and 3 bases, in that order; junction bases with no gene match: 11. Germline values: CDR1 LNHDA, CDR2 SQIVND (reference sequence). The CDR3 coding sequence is TGTGCCTCCAAGAGGGCGGGAGTGACAGATACGCAGTATTTT. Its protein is CASKRAGVTDTQYF.

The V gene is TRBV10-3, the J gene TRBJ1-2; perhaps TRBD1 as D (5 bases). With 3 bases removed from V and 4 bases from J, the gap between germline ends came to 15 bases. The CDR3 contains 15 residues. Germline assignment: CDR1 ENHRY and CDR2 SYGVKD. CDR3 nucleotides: TGTGCCATCAGTGACCCGCAGGGAGGGCCCTATGGCTACACCTTC. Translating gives CAISDPQGGPYGYTF.

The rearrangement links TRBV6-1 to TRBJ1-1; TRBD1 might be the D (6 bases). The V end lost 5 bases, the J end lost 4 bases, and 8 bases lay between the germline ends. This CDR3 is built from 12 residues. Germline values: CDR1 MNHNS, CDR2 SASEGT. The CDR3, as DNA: TGTGCCAGCAGTTCGGGGGCCACTGAAGCTTTCTTT. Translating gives CASSSGATEAFF.

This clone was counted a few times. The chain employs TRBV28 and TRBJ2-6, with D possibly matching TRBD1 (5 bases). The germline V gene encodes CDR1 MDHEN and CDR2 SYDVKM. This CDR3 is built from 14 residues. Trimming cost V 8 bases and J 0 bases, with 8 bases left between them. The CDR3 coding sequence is TGTGCCAGCGACAGTTTCTCTGGGGCCAACGTCCTGACTTTC. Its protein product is CASDSFSGANVLTF.

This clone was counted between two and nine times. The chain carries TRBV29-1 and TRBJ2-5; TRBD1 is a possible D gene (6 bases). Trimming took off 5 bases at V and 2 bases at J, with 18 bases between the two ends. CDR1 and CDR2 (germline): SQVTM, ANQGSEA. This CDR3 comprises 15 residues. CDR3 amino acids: CSVSPIKRGQETQYF. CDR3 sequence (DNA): TGCAGCGTTTCCCCGATTAAAAGGGGGCAAGAGACCCAGTACTTC.

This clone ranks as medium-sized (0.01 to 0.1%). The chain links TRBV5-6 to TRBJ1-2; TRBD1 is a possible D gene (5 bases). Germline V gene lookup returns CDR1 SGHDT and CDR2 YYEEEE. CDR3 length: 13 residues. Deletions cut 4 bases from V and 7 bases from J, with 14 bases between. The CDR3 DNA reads TGTGCCAGCAGCCAGGGCCCTGCTGGTGGCTACACCTTC. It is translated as CASSQGPAGGYTF.

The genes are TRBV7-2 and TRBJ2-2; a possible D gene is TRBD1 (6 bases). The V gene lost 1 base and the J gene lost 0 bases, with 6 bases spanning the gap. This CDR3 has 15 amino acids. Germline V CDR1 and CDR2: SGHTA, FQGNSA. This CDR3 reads CASSLDRANTGELFF. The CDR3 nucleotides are TGTGCCAGCAGCTTAGACAGGGCGAACACCGGGGAGCTGTTTTTT. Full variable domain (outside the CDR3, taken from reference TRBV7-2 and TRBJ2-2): GAGVSQSPSNKVTEKGKDVELRCDPISGHTALYWYRQSLGQGLEFLIYFQGNSAPDKSGLPSDRFSAERTGGSVSTLTIQRTQQEDSAVYLCASSLDRANTGELFFGEGSRLTVL.

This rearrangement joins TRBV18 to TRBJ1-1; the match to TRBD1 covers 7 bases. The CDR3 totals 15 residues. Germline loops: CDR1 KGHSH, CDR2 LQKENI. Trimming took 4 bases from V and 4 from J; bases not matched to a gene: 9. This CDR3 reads CASSRRDRDLTEAFF. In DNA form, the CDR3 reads TGTGCCAGCTCACGGCGCGACAGGGATCTCACTGAAGCTTTCTTT.

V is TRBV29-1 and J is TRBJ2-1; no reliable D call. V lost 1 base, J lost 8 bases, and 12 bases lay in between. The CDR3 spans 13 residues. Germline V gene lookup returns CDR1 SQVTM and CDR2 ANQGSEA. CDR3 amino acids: CSVEGFSTDEQFF. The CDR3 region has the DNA TGCAGCGTTGAAGGATTTAGCACAGATGAGCAGTTCTTC.

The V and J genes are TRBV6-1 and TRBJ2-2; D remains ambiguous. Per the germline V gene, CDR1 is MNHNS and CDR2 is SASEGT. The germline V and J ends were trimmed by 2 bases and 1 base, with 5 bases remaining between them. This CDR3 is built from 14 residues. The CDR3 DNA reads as TGTGCCAGCAGTGAAATACGGAACACCGGGGAGCTGTTTTTT. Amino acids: CASSEIRNTGELFF.

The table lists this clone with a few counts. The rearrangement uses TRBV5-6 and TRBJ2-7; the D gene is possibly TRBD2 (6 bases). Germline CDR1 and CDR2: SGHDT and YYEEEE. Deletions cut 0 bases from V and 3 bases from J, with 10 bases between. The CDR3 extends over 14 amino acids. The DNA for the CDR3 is TGTGCCAGCAGCTTGGGAGGGGACTTCTACGAGCAGTACTTC. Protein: CASSLGGDFYEQYF.

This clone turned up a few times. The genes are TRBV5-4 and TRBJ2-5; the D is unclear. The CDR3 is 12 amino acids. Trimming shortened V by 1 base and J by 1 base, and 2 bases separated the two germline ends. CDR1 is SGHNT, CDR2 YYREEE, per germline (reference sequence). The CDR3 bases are TGTGCCAGCAGCTTGCTCCAAGAGACCCAGTACTTC. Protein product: CASSLLQETQYF.

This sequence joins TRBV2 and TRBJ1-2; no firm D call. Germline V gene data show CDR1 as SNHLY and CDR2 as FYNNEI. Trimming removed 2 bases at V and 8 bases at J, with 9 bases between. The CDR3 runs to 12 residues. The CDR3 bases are TGTGCCAGCAGTGAAATGGGAGAGGGCTACACCTTC. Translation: CASSEMGEGYTF. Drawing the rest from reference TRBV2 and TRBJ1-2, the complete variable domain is EPEVTQTPSHQVTQMGQEVILRCVPISNHLYFYWYRQILGQKVEFLVSFYNNEISEKSEIFDDQFSVERPDGSNFTLKIRSTKLEDSAMYFCASSEMGEGYTFGSGTRLTVV.